The present entry profiles one TCR beta chain with its context. The data derive from a study of T cell responses to AZD1222 COVID-19 vaccine. Libraries were prepared by immunoSEQ multiplex PCR; TCRdb keeps only in-frame clonotypes and omits some of them. This table has some 180,000 clones, roughly 93% appearing once. CDR3 length equals 14 residues. Between the trimmed V and J ends, which lost 2 bases and 2 bases, there was a span of 10 bases. The germline CDR1 and CDR2 sequences are SGHNT and YYREEE (reference sequence). The input for sequencing was peripheral blood, taken 28 days after the second dose of the MenACWY control vaccine. The chain recombines TRBV5-4 with TRBJ2-5, with a tentative D call TRBD2 (6 bases). This TCR derives from an adult who received the MenACWY meningococcal vaccine as a control. The CDR3 sequence is CASSFGGLQETQYF. CDR3 nucleotides: TGTGCCAGCAGCTTCGGAGGGCTACAAGAGACCCAGTACTTC.